The 32 T cell receptor beta chains listed next were all sequenced from one sample in a study of a mutant IDH1 vaccine in newly diagnosed glioma. No cognate antigen is known for these TCRs. Profiling relied on immunoSEQ multiplex PCR, and the TCRdb table lists in-frame clones only, not all of them. The sample carries approximately 50,000 clones, around three quarters recorded once. Sample time point: week 47, end of study. All doses held 300 ug of mutant IDH1 20-mer peptide, with topical imiquimod. This specimen consisted of PBMCs, obtained from a glioma patient whose treatment included an IDH1 peptide vaccine. The receptors shown here come from a woman aged 40 to 55 with glioma. Some clones in this sample may be carry-over from other donors' samples.

This clone was seen a handful of times. This sequence joins TRBV2 and TRBJ2-3; D not resolved. CDR1 is SNHLY and CDR2 is FYNNEI in the germline V gene. The CDR3 is 13 residues long. Trimming took 7 bases from V and 4 from J, leaving 12 bases between them. The CDR3 sequence: CASIFGVADTQYF. The CDR3 nucleotides are TGTGCCAGCATCTTCGGAGTTGCAGATACGCAGTATTTT.

This chain joins TRBV29-1 and TRBJ1-4; TRBD1 matches 7 bases. Per germline, CDR1 SQVTM and CDR2 ANQGSEA. J gave up 7 bases and V 5 bases, and 4 bases lay outside the gene matches. There are 12 residues in the CDR3. The CDR3 here is CSVQPGGEKLFF. CDR3 coding DNA: TGCAGCGTTCAGCCAGGGGGTGAAAAACTGTTTTTT.

This sequence joins TRBV9 and TRBJ2-1, with TRBD1 matching 7 bases. The junction had 13 bases not matched to a gene; V was cut back by 4 bases and J by 9 bases. The CDR3 runs 15 residues. In germline, CDR1 is SGDLS, CDR2 YYNGEE. The CDR3, as DNA: TGTGCCAGCAGCCTCCGGACAGGAAAAGACGGTGAGCAGTTCTTC. Translated: CASSLRTGKDGEQFF.

The J gene is TRBJ1-6, the V gene TRBV2; tentatively, D is TRBD1 (6 bases). Per germline, CDR1 SNHLY and CDR2 FYNNEI. This CDR3 contains 15 residues. The ends were cut back, 3 bases at V and 6 bases at J, with 12 bases in the middle. The chain's CDR3 is CASSEGASRNSPLHF. The DNA for the CDR3 is TGTGCCAGCAGTGAGGGGGCCAGCCGTAATTCACCCCTCCACTTT.

This clone showed up just once. The rearrangement joins TRBV19 to TRBJ1-1; tentative D call: TRBD1 (5 bases). V was trimmed by 3 bases and J by 5 bases, leaving 13 bases between them. This CDR3 has 14 amino acids. The germline V gene encodes CDR1 LNHDA and CDR2 SQIVND (reference sequence). In DNA, the CDR3 is TGTGCCAGTAGTATTTGGGGGGTTGGGACTGAAGCTTTCTTT. It is translated as CASSIWGVGTEAFF.

DNA of the CDR3: TGTGCCTGGAGACACCTGAACACCGGGGAGCTGTTTTTT. Translated: CAWRHLNTGELFF. The chain joins TRBV30 to TRBJ2-2; D ambiguous. The V end lost 3 bases, the J end lost 1 base, and 6 bases lay between the germline ends. CDR1 and CDR2 (germline): GTSNPN, SVGIG (reference sequence). This CDR3 region has 13 residues.

The J gene is TRBJ1-1, the V gene TRBV7-9, with TRBD1 as a possible D gene (6 bases). This CDR3 has 13 residues. With 5 bases removed from V and 4 bases from J, the gap between germline ends came to 11 bases. CDR1 and CDR2 from the germline V gene are SEHNR and FQNEAQ (reference sequence). This CDR3 is CASSATGTTEAFF. In nucleotides, the CDR3 is TGTGCCAGCAGCGCCACAGGGACCACTGAAGCTTTCTTT.

V is TRBV29-1 and J is TRBJ2-7; 7 positions match TRBD1. The CDR3 is 14 residues long. CDR1 is SQVTM, CDR2 ANQGSEA, per germline. V dropped 2 bases and J dropped 2; count of bases not matched to a gene: 6. The CDR3 DNA reads as TGCAGCGTTGAATTCGGGACAGCTACCTACGAGCAGTACTTC. This codes for CSVEFGTATYEQYF.

This chain joins TRBV9 and TRBJ1-2; possibly TRBD1 for D (5 bases). The CDR3 consists of 13 residues. V was clipped by 4 bases and J by 7 bases, with 14 bases between them. The V gene's germline CDR1 is SGDLS and CDR2 YYNGEE. The CDR3 DNA reads TGTGCCAGCAGCCCAGGACATCCTTCTGGCTACACCTTC. This translates into CASSPGHPSGYTF.

The J gene is TRBJ1-2, the V gene TRBV7-2, with TRBD1 identical over 9 bases. This CDR3 has 15 amino acids. The germline V gene has CDR1 SGHTA and CDR2 FQGNSA. Trimming at V came to 5 bases and at J to 4 bases, leaving 8 bases not matched to a gene. The CDR3 sequence: CASSPYRGQGYGYTF. In DNA form, the CDR3 reads TGTGCCAGCAGCCCCTACAGGGGGCAAGGCTATGGCTACACCTTC.

This rearrangement joins TRBV29-1 to TRBJ2-3, with TRBD2 matching over 9 bases. Germline V gene lookup returns CDR1 SQVTM and CDR2 ANQGSEA. V gave up 3 bases and J gave up 1 base; unmatched junction bases: 5. The CDR3 totals 15 residues. The DNA for the CDR3 is TGCAGCGTTGAGGGGCGGGGGGGACGCACAGATACGCAGTATTTT. Translating it yields CSVEGRGGRTDTQYF.

The chain links TRBV4-3 to TRBJ2-3, with D hard to call. This CDR3 spans 15 amino acids. Germline CDR1 LGHNA, CDR2 YSLEER. V gave up 1 base and J gave up 3 bases, with 11 bases separating them. As DNA, the CDR3 is TGCGCCAGCAGCCAAGTGGGTTCCCCTACAGATACGCAGTATTTT. Its translation is CASSQVGSPTDTQYF.

This chain joins TRBV11-2 and TRBJ2-3; 10 nucleotides agree with TRBD2. The junction had 4 bases not matched to a gene; V was cut back by 5 bases and J by 2 bases. The CDR3 loop spans 15 amino acids. Per the germline V gene, CDR1 is SGHAT and CDR2 is FQNNGV. This chain's CDR3 is CASSQTSGATDTQYF. CDR3 in DNA: TGTGCCAGCAGCCAAACTAGCGGGGCCACAGATACGCAGTATTTT.

This clone showed up just once. J is TRBJ2-5 and V is TRBV9, with TRBD2 matching over 11 bases. In germline, CDR1 is SGDLS, CDR2 YYNGEE. The length of the CDR3 is 16 residues. The V segment lost 4 bases and the J segment 3 bases; nucleotides outside the gene matches: 8. CDR3 protein: CASSPSLAGGEETQYF. The CDR3 nucleotides are TGTGCCAGCAGCCCATCTTTAGCGGGGGGGGAAGAGACCCAGTACTTC.

The chain joins TRBV2 to TRBJ2-5; 9 bases line up with TRBD2. There are 15 residues in the CDR3. The germline gives CDR1 SNHLY, CDR2 FYNNEI. After removal of 7 bases from V and 1 base from J, the junction contained 7 bases not matched to a gene. CDR3 protein: CASNSWRGGQETQYF. CDR3 coding DNA: TGTGCCAGCAACTCCTGGCGGGGGGGCCAAGAGACCCAGTACTTC.

The gene calls are TRBV4-2 and TRBJ2-1, with 12 bases aligning to TRBD2. Germline V gene data show CDR1 as LGHNA and CDR2 as YNFKEQ. The CDR3 runs to 18 residues. Trimming removed 0 bases from V and 4 bases from J; junction bases left unmatched: 7. The CDR3 sequence is CASSQDVTSGGFYNEQFF. In DNA form, the CDR3 reads TGTGCCAGCAGCCAAGATGTGACTAGCGGGGGATTTTACAATGAGCAGTTCTTC.

The rearrangement joins TRBV6-6 to TRBJ1-6; D unclear. Trimming left V 1 base short and J 10 bases short, with 14 bases between. Germline CDR1 is MNHNY and CDR2 is SVGAGI (reference sequence). The CDR3 is made up of 15 amino acids. The CDR3 reads CASSYLRRVESPLHF. The CDR3 coding sequence is TGTGCCAGCAGTTACTTACGACGCGTGGAGTCACCCCTCCACTTT.

The chain has TRBV4-1 and TRBJ2-2; no definite D call. The CDR3 has 12 residues. Germline V gene sequence: CDR1 MGHRA, CDR2 YSYEKL. The ends were cut back, 1 base at V and 4 bases at J, with 1 base in the middle. In DNA, the CDR3 is TGCGCCAGCAGCCAAGGCACCGGGGAGCTGTTTTTT. It translates to CASSQGTGELFF.

The gene calls are TRBV11-2 and TRBJ2-7, with TRBD2 matching over 9 bases. Germline-derived CDR1 and CDR2 are SGHAT and FQNNGV. This CDR3 is 18 amino acids long. J gave up 2 bases and V 1 base, and 12 bases lay outside the gene matches. The CDR3 DNA sequence: TGTGCCAGCAGCTTAGTCGACAGGAAGCGGGGGGTCCCCTACGAGCAGTACTTC. Translating it yields CASSLVDRKRGVPYEQYF. The full variable domain, with the rest looked up from reference TRBV11-2 and TRBJ2-7, is EAGVAQSPRYKIIEKRQSVAFWCNPISGHATLYWYQQILGQGPKLLIQFQNNGVVDDSQLPKDRFSAERLKGVDSTLKIQPAKLEDSAVYLCASSLVDRKRGVPYEQYFGPGTRLTVT.

This clone was recorded a few times. The chain couples TRBV30 to TRBJ1-1; TRBD1 is a possible D gene (5 bases). The CDR3 runs 13 residues. V was trimmed by 2 bases and J by 2 bases, leaving 9 bases between them. Germline V gives CDR1 GTSNPN, CDR2 SVGIG (reference sequence). The CDR3 region is CAWSKRGNTEAFF. CDR3 in DNA: TGTGCCTGGAGTAAAAGGGGAAACACTGAAGCTTTCTTT.

The chain uses TRBV30 and TRBJ2-3; D remains unclear. The germline V and J ends were trimmed by 1 base and 4 bases, with 15 bases remaining between them. The CDR3 contains 15 residues. Germline-derived CDR1 and CDR2 are GTSNPN and SVGIG (reference sequence). The CDR3 reads CAWSEGNSRSDTQYF. The CDR3 DNA follows: TGTGCCTGGAGTGAAGGGAATTCACGTTCAGATACGCAGTATTTT.

This clone was seen only once. V is TRBV19 and J is TRBJ1-2; D may be TRBD1 (5 bases). V lost 2 bases to trimming and J lost 6 bases, with 10 bases between them. CDR1 is LNHDA and CDR2 is SQIVND in the germline V gene (reference sequence). The CDR3 totals 13 residues. The CDR3 protein is CASSIPRVNGYTF. The CDR3 DNA reads as TGTGCCAGTAGTATACCCAGGGTAAATGGCTACACCTTC.

This chain joins TRBV11-2 and TRBJ1-4; the D gene is possibly TRBD1 (6 bases). Germline V gene data show CDR1 as SGHAT and CDR2 as FQNNGV. Trimming shortened V by 0 bases and J by 7 bases, and 12 bases separated the two germline ends. The CDR3 length is 15 residues. CDR3 region: CASSLDLARGEKLFF. In DNA form, the CDR3 reads TGTGCCAGCAGCTTAGATCTTGCCAGGGGTGAAAAACTGTTTTTT.

The chain recombines TRBV29-1 with TRBJ1-4, with 7 nucleotides matching TRBD1. Germline V CDR1 and CDR2: SQVTM, ANQGSEA. The CDR3 is 13 amino acids. Germline trimming cut 7 bases from V and 4 bases from J; bases unmatched to any gene: 6. CDR3 region: CSAFRQGNEKLFF. CDR3 DNA: TGCAGCGCCTTCAGACAGGGTAATGAAAAACTGTTTTTT. The full variable domain, with the rest looked up from reference TRBV29-1 and TRBJ1-4, is SAVISQKPSRDICQRGTSLTIQCQVDSQVTMMFWYRQQPGQSLTLIATANQGSEATYESGFVIDKFPISRPNLTFSTLTVSNMSPEDSSIYLCSAFRQGNEKLFFGSGTQLSVL.

V gene TRBV19 combines with J gene TRBJ1-3; D gene unclear. V was pared by 3 bases and J by 0 bases, with 12 bases between. The CDR3 spans 16 residues. Germline lookup yields CDR1 LNHDA and CDR2 SQIVND (reference sequence). The CDR3, as DNA: TGTGCCAGTAGTATCGACCCCGTTTTCTCTGGAAACACCATATATTTT. It specifies CASSIDPVFSGNTIYF.

The chain employs TRBV6-5 and TRBJ1-1; the D gene is possibly TRBD1 (6 bases). Germline V gene data show CDR1 as MNHEY and CDR2 as SVGAGI. V lost 2 bases and J lost 8, with 9 bases in between. The CDR3 totals 12 residues. The DNA for the CDR3 is TGTGCCAGCAGTTACGGGGGCTTGGAAGCTTTCTTT. Translation gives CASSYGGLEAFF.

This clone was seen more than once but under ten times. The chain links TRBV5-4 to TRBJ1-2; 7 bases are a match to TRBD1. Trimming cost V 2 bases and J 8 bases; bases outside gene matches: 6. Germline V gene sequence: CDR1 SGHNT, CDR2 YYREEE (reference sequence). This CDR3 is built from 13 residues. DNA of the CDR3: TGTGCCAGCAGCTTCGACAGGGTGGACGGCTACACCTTC. This translates into CASSFDRVDGYTF.

The chain employs TRBV7-2 and TRBJ1-4, with D perhaps TRBD1 (5 bases). The germline V and J ends were trimmed by 4 bases and 11 bases, with 20 bases remaining between them. The CDR3 runs to 15 residues. Germline CDR1 reads SGHTA; CDR2 reads FQGNSA. As DNA, the CDR3 is TGTGCCAGCAGCTCCCTAACTTATCCTAGGGGTAAACTGTTTTTT. Translating it yields CASSSLTYPRGKLFF.

This chain uses TRBV18 with TRBJ2-7; D is possibly TRBD2 (6 bases). This CDR3 comprises 14 residues. The germline V gene encodes CDR1 KGHSH and CDR2 LQKENI. V lost 2 bases and J 7 bases, leaving 15 bases between the germline ends. CDR3 nucleotides: TGTGCCAGCTCACCAACGGTGGGGGGACGGGAGCAGTACTTC. It codes for CASSPTVGGREQYF.

This clone came up a few times. The sample carries other DNA sequences with the same CDR3. The J gene is TRBJ1-6, the V gene TRBV2; D is perhaps TRBD1 (5 bases). CDR1 and CDR2 from the germline V gene are SNHLY and FYNNEI. With 6 bases removed from V and 9 bases from J, the gap between germline ends came to 18 bases. The CDR3 runs 15 residues. CDR3 loop: CASRASGTLASPLHF. As DNA, the CDR3 is TGTGCCAGCAGAGCCTCCGGGACTCTCGCTTCACCCCTCCACTTT.

V usage is TRBV6-7 and J usage is TRBJ2-5; no definite D call. TRBV6-7 is an ORF, and what it does is uncertain. With 2 bases removed from V and 4 bases from J, the gap between germline ends came to 11 bases. CDR3 size: 14 residues. The CDR3 reads CASSYPYLGETQYF. The CDR3 region has the DNA TGTGCCAGCAGTTACCCATACTTAGGAGAGACCCAGTACTTC.

This clone has only one observation. The genes are TRBV11-2 and TRBJ2-5; D assignment may be TRBD1 or TRBD2 (6 bases each). The germline gives CDR1 SGHAT, CDR2 FQNNGV. The CDR3 has 15 amino acids. The germline V and J ends were trimmed by 2 bases and 4 bases, with 14 bases remaining between them. The CDR3 nucleotides read TGTGCCAGCAGCTTAATGGCTGGAGGGGGAGAGACCCAGTACTTC. It encodes CASSLMAGGGETQYF.